One and the same sample provided the 27 T cell receptor beta chains below, sequenced in a study of Ad26.COV2.S vaccination and SARS-CoV-2 variants. This sample's treatment: 15 to 20 received Ad26.COV2.S at low or high dose, single or two shots; about 5 received placebo; per-sample allocation not given. Samples analyzed were those drawn on day 63 after the first vaccine or placebo injection. The data were produced by immunoSEQ multiplex PCR, yet TCRdb's version contains in-frame clones alone and is incomplete. The table shows hundreds of thousands of clones, with approximately 87% occurring only once. Sequencing was performed on peripheral blood, taken in a trial of Ad26.COV2.S vaccine versus placebo. The receptor source for this set is a person between 18 and 59 years old who received the Ad26.COV2.S COVID-19 vaccine or a placebo.

This clone was observed once. The chain recombines TRBV6-2 or TRBV6-3 with TRBJ2-4; TRBD2 agrees at 11 bases. The CDR3 length is 17 residues. CDR1 and CDR2 (germline): MNHEY, SVGEGT. J lost 0 bases, V lost 6 bases, and 7 bases had no gene match. CDR3 DNA: TGTGCCAGCAGCCCTGTGGGGACTAGCGGAGCCAAAAACATTCAGTACTTC. Its translation is CASSPVGTSGAKNIQYF.

The J gene is TRBJ1-5, the V gene TRBV19, with D unclear. Deletions cut 6 bases from V and 3 bases from J, with 12 bases between. This CDR3 spans 14 amino acids. Germline CDR1 is LNHDA and CDR2 is SQIVND (reference sequence). Here the CDR3 reads CASRPPASNQPQHF. The CDR3 DNA is TGTGCCAGTAGACCCCCTGCCTCCAATCAGCCCCAGCATTTT.

This sequence joins TRBV5-5 and TRBJ2-7, with D perhaps being TRBD1 or TRBD2 (5 bases each). This CDR3 contains 16 residues. Germline CDR1 is SGHKS and CDR2 is YYEKEE (reference sequence). Trimming took 4 bases from V and 2 from J, leaving 19 bases between them. The chain's CDR3 is CASSTPRRDGPYEQYF. The CDR3 DNA is TGTGCCAGCAGCACCCCCCGCCGGGACGGCCCCTACGAGCAGTACTTC.

V gene TRBV7-9 combines with J gene TRBJ2-7; 13 bases are shared with TRBD2. Germline trimming cut 5 bases from V and 6 bases from J; bases unmatched to any gene: 7. Germline V lookup: CDR1 SEHNR, CDR2 FQNEAQ (reference sequence). The CDR3 has 15 residues. The CDR3 region is CASSLRTSGSGEQYF. The CDR3 bases are TGTGCCAGCAGCCTACGGACTAGCGGGAGTGGCGAGCAGTACTTC.

The chain uses TRBV27 and TRBJ1-4, with 10 bases that match TRBD1. Germline V gene lookup returns CDR1 MNHEY and CDR2 SMNVEV (reference sequence). CDR3 length equals 16 residues. V dropped 6 bases and J dropped 8; count of bases not matched to a gene: 12. The CDR3 DNA reads as TGTGCCAGCAGAGACCTACGGACAGGGGGGAAAGAAAAACTGTTTTTT. This encodes CASRDLRTGGKEKLFF.

The rearrangement uses TRBV6-5 and TRBJ2-5; D is possibly TRBD2 (7 bases). Germline V CDR1 and CDR2: MNHEY, SVGAGI. Trimming cost V 5 bases and J 6 bases, with 13 bases left between them. The CDR3 totals 13 residues. The CDR3 loop reads CASSKGGQQTQYF. DNA of the CDR3: TGTGCCAGCAGTAAGGGGGGGCAACAGACCCAGTACTTC.

The rearrangement uses TRBV6-2 or TRBV6-3 and TRBJ2-5; TRBD2 might be the D (6 bases). Germline CDR1 and CDR2: MNHEY and SVGEGT. The CDR3 totals 17 residues. V was shortened by 0 bases and J by 6 bases, with 20 bases between the two germline ends. The CDR3, as DNA: TGTGCCAGCAGTTACTCAAATGCGGGAACAATCGTAAAGACCCAGTACTTC. Residues: CASSYSNAGTIVKTQYF.

The J gene is TRBJ1-2, the V gene TRBV9; a possible D gene is TRBD1 (5 bases). The ends were cut back, 4 bases at V and 4 bases at J, with 17 bases in the middle. CDR1 is SGDLS and CDR2 is YYNGEE in the germline V gene. The CDR3 consists of 15 residues. In DNA, the CDR3 is TGTGCCAGCAGCCCCGGGGCACAACAACGCTATGGCTACACCTTC. It specifies CASSPGAQQRYGYTF. The full variable domain, completed using reference TRBV9 and TRBJ1-2, is DSGVTQTPKHLITATGQRVTLRCSPRSGDLSVYWYQQSLDQGLQFLIQYYNGEERAKGNILERFSAQQFPDLHSELNLSSLELGDSALYFCASSPGAQQRYGYTFGSGTRLTVV.

The CDR3 DNA follows: TGTGCCAGCAGTCTTAATACAGGGGAATTAACTTCACCCCTCCACTTT. Its translation: CASSLNTGELTSPLHF. The chain employs TRBV3-1 (or the pseudogene TRBV3-2) and TRBJ1-6; 7 bases map to TRBD1. CDR3 length: 16 residues. From germline, CDR1 is LGHDT and CDR2 YNNKEL (reference sequence). With V trimmed by 6 bases and J by 9 bases, 14 bases remained unmatched.

The chain links TRBV3-1 (or the pseudogene TRBV3-2) to TRBJ1-1; no clear D. This CDR3 spans 13 amino acids. The germline V gene has CDR1 LGHDT and CDR2 YNNKEL (reference sequence). The germline V and J ends were trimmed by 1 base and 10 bases, with 13 bases remaining between them. This chain's CDR3 is CASSQGVGVGAFF. DNA for the CDR3: TGTGCCAGCAGCCAAGGTGTTGGGGTGGGAGCTTTCTTT.

This rearrangement joins TRBV18 to TRBJ2-7; D uncertain. V dropped 2 bases and J dropped 2 bases, with 16 bases sitting between them. The V gene's germline CDR1 is KGHSH and CDR2 LQKENI. The CDR3 is made up of 16 amino acids. DNA of the CDR3: TGTGCCAGCTCACCAATTAGATCAGTAGCCCCCTACGAGCAGTACTTC. Amino acids: CASSPIRSVAPYEQYF.

This chain joins TRBV4-1 and TRBJ2-2, with D tentatively TRBD1 or TRBD2 (5 bases each). Per germline, CDR1 MGHRA and CDR2 YSYEKL. The CDR3 extends over 13 amino acids. Trimming shortened V by 4 bases and J by 7 bases, and 10 bases separated the two germline ends. DNA for the CDR3: TGCGCCAGCAGCCCTGGGGGTAACGGGGAGCTGTTTTTT. Translating gives CASSPGGNGELFF.

The rearrangement links TRBV19 to TRBJ2-3; unclear D gene. Germline V CDR1 and CDR2: LNHDA, SQIVND (reference sequence). Trimming cost V 6 bases and J 4 bases, with 14 bases left between them. The CDR3 contains 14 residues. CDR3 nucleotide sequence: TGTGCCAGTAGCCCTCTTTATATGGCAGATACGCAGTATTTT. Amino acids: CASSPLYMADTQYF.

The rearrangement joins TRBV5-1 to TRBJ2-5, with D possibly being TRBD2 (6 bases). The CDR3 is made up of 16 amino acids. The V gene lost 4 bases and the J gene lost 2 bases, with 18 bases spanning the gap. Germline assignment: CDR1 SGHRS and CDR2 YFSETQ. The CDR3 DNA reads as TGCGCCAGCAGCCGGGACTCCGACCCCCCACAAGAGACCCAGTACTTC. Amino acid sequence: CASSRDSDPPQETQYF.

V gene TRBV2 combines with J gene TRBJ1-4; 10 nucleotides align to TRBD1. The CDR3 contains 15 residues. With 6 bases clipped from V and 7 bases from J, the junction kept 8 bases outside the gene matches. CDR1 is SNHLY and CDR2 is FYNNEI in the germline V gene. CDR3 nucleotide sequence: TGTGCCAGCAGCGTCGGACAGGGGGACGGTGAAAAACTGTTTTTT. Its translation is CASSVGQGDGEKLFF.

The J gene is TRBJ2-5, the V gene TRBV18; 9 bases agree with TRBD2. Germline V gene data show CDR1 as KGHSH and CDR2 as LQKENI. The CDR3 runs 15 residues. V dropped 2 bases and J dropped 4; count of bases not matched to a gene: 5. The CDR3 reads CASSPSSGSGETQYF. CDR3 nucleotide sequence: TGTGCCAGCTCACCAAGTAGCGGGAGCGGAGAGACCCAGTACTTC.

The chain is built from TRBV27 and TRBJ2-5; D is ambiguous. Germline lookup yields CDR1 MNHEY and CDR2 SMNVEV (reference sequence). Trimming took 6 bases from V and 3 from J, leaving 11 bases between them. The CDR3 loop spans 13 amino acids. CDR3 loop: CASSDPRKETQYF. Here the CDR3 DNA reads TGTGCCAGCAGCGACCCAAGGAAAGAGACCCAGTACTTC.

V and J are TRBV12-3 or TRBV12-4 and TRBJ1-1, with D unclear. CDR3 length: 13 amino acids. The V end lost 5 bases, the J end lost 7 bases, and 14 bases lay between the germline ends. The CDR3 nucleotides are TGTGCCAGCAGTAAACCGGGGAGCTTTGAAGCTTTCTTT. Its protein is CASSKPGSFEAFF.

This sequence joins TRBV3-1 (or the pseudogene TRBV3-2) and TRBJ2-5; D gene ambiguous. The CDR3 loop spans 13 amino acids. Germline V gives CDR1 LGHDT, CDR2 YNNKEL (reference sequence). Between the trimmed V and J ends, which lost 1 base and 2 bases, there was a span of 5 bases. CDR3 in amino acids: CASSQARQETQYF. CDR3 nucleotide sequence: TGTGCCAGCAGCCAAGCCAGACAAGAGACCCAGTACTTC.

V gene TRBV30 combines with J gene TRBJ1-5; the D gene is possibly TRBD1 (6 bases). From germline, CDR1 is GTSNPN and CDR2 SVGIG (reference sequence). V gave up 4 bases and J gave up 3 bases, with 10 bases separating them. CDR3 length: 13 amino acids. Here the CDR3 reads CAWTRGDNQPQHF. CDR3 nucleotide sequence: TGTGCCTGGACCAGGGGAGACAATCAGCCCCAGCATTTT.

The chain combines TRBV3-1 (or the pseudogene TRBV3-2) with TRBJ2-5, with 9 bases identical to TRBD1. This CDR3 spans 14 amino acids. V shed 4 bases, J shed 3 bases, and the junction held 3 bases outside the gene matches. Per germline, CDR1 LGHDT and CDR2 YNNKEL (reference sequence). The CDR3 nucleotides are TGTGCCAGCAGCCTCAGGACAGGGGAAGAGACCCAGTACTTC. Translated, it gives CASSLRTGEETQYF.

The V gene is TRBV7-9, the J gene TRBJ1-4; 7 positions agree with TRBD1. Germline V lookup: CDR1 SEHNR, CDR2 FQNEAQ (reference sequence). V gave up 1 base and J gave up 5 bases; unmatched junction bases: 1. The CDR3 loop spans 14 amino acids. The CDR3, as DNA: TGTGCCAGCAGCTTAGGACAGGGAAATGAAAAACTGTTTTTT. The encoded protein is CASSLGQGNEKLFF.

The rearrangement uses TRBV27 and TRBJ2-2, with a weak D call TRBD2 (5 bases). CDR1 and CDR2 from the germline V gene are MNHEY and SMNVEV (reference sequence). This CDR3 region has 14 residues. Between the trimmed V and J ends, which lost 3 bases and 6 bases, there was a span of 11 bases. The CDR3 loop is CASSFRGRAGELFF. The CDR3 nucleotides are TGTGCCAGCAGTTTCCGGGGTAGGGCCGGGGAGCTGTTTTTT.

As for this clone: The same CDR3 also results from other DNA sequences found in this sample. V usage is TRBV9 and J usage is TRBJ2-2; the match to TRBD1 covers 10 bases. This CDR3 is built from 16 residues. The V and J ends lost 3 bases and 0 bases, in that order; junction bases with no gene match: 2. CDR1 and CDR2 from the germline V gene are SGDLS and YYNGEE. The CDR3 loop reads CASSAGQGANTGELFF. The DNA of the CDR3 is TGTGCCAGCAGCGCCGGACAGGGGGCGAACACCGGGGAGCTGTTTTTT.

The chain has TRBV7-2 and TRBJ2-7; the D is unclear. V was clipped by 3 bases and J by 5 bases, with 5 bases between them. CDR1 is SGHTA, CDR2 FQGNSA, per germline. The CDR3 sequence is 11 residues long. In DNA form, the CDR3 reads TGTGCCAGCAGCTTCCGGGACGAGCAGTACTTC. Amino acids: CASSFRDEQYF.

The chain has TRBV7-3 and TRBJ1-6, with 9 positions matching TRBD1. The CDR3 is 15 residues long. V lost 5 bases, J lost 7 bases, and 6 bases stayed unmatched. The germline CDR1 and CDR2 sequences are SGHTA and FQGTGA. The CDR3 spells CASSASTGGNSPLHF. The DNA for the CDR3 is TGTGCCAGCAGCGCCTCGACAGGGGGAAATTCACCCCTCCACTTT.

The chain couples TRBV5-1 to TRBJ2-2, with a possible D match to TRBD2 (6 bases). Trimming took 2 bases from V and 5 from J, leaving 13 bases between them. CDR1 is SGHRS and CDR2 is YFSETQ in the germline V gene. This CDR3 is 15 amino acids long. The CDR3 reads CASSFPGSVTGELFF. CDR3 DNA: TGCGCCAGCAGCTTCCCCGGGAGTGTTACCGGGGAGCTGTTTTTT.